Sequencing of this T cell receptor (beta chain) was carried out in a study of Ad26.COV2.S vaccination and SARS-CoV-2 variants. Across the study: Intramuscular Ad26.COV2.S at 5x10^10 or 1x10^11 viral particles. Overall study findings and caveats: Responses of spike-specific T cells (both CD8+ and CD4+) reportedly showed substantial breadth after vaccination.

This clone was seen just once. Its specificity is unknown. Here immunoSEQ multiplex PCR was the method, and the copy in TCRdb shows in-frame clones only, minus some. The sample has 200,000 to 250,000 clones, around 89% seen once. There are 14 residues in the CDR3. Looked up from germline, CDR1 is SGHVS and CDR2 is FQNEAQ. The V gene lost 5 bases and the J gene lost 2 bases, with 13 bases spanning the gap. Treatment reported: roughly 20 received Ad26.COV2.S at low or high dose, single or two shots; about 5 received placebo; per-sample allocation not given. All samples were drawn on day 63, counting from the first vaccine or placebo injection. Expression of Wuhan-strain SARS-CoV-2 spike came from the Ad26 vector that formed the vaccine.

The V and J genes are TRBV7-8 and TRBJ2-7; D gene ambiguous. This clonotype was sampled from a person between 18 and 60 years old who received the Ad26.COV2.S COVID-19 vaccine or a placebo. The sample in question was peripheral blood, obtained in a trial of Ad26.COV2.S vaccine versus placebo. The CDR3 loop is CASSPRWAAYEQYF. Written as DNA, the CDR3 is TGTGCCAGCAGCCCCCGGTGGGCAGCCTACGAGCAGTACTTC.